This is a list of T cell receptor beta chains from one sample in a study of blood T cells in healthy people across ages. Each CDR3 protein gets one entry after TCRdb re-called the 5' RACE reads with MiXCR. The sample yields 550,000 to 600,000 distinct CDR3 sequences, roughly 28% seen once. Sequenced input: blood. These receptors were collected from a woman between 65 and 79 years old in good health. CDR3s include the opening cysteine and the closing phenylalanine or tryptophan. A D gene is named only where the DNA matches it firmly. Size values are once, few and many counts, or a class for expanded clones, and some rows have none.

j_call d_call clone_size v_call cdr3_aa cdr3_nt
TRBJ2-7 . . TRBV5-6 CASSLGQNFHEQYF TGTGCCAGCAGCTTGGGACAGAATTTCCACGAGCAGTACTTC
TRBJ2-7 . few TRBV15 CATSRGGSFEQYF TGTGCCACCAGCAGAGGGGGATCGTTCGAGCAGTACTTC
TRBJ2-5 TRBD1 few TRBV5-6 CASSFRDRALGETQYF TGTGCCAGCAGCTTCCGGGACAGGGCATTAGGGGAGACCCAGTACTTC
TRBJ2-4 TRBD2 few TRBV7-2 CASSLGGGSGLAKNIQYF TGTGCCAGCAGCTTAGGGGGGGGTAGCGGCCTAGCCAAAAACATTCAGTACTTC
TRBJ2-1 TRBD1 . TRBV7-2 CASSLAFSTGDSNEQFF TGTGCCAGCAGCTTAGCGTTTTCGACAGGGGATAGCAATGAGCAGTTCTTC
TRBJ1-1 . few TRBV12-3/TRBV12-4 CASSSRGRADTEAFF TGTGCCAGCAGTTCCAGGGGACGTGCGGACACTGAAGCTTTCTTT
TRBJ1-1 TRBD1 . TRBV7-9 CASSRDSVAFF TGTGCCAGCAGCCGGGACAGTGTAGCTTTCTTT
TRBJ2-1 TRBD2 once TRBV6-5 CASSYSTGTSGYNEQFF TGTGCCAGCAGTTACTCAACCGGGACTAGCGGTTACAATGAGCAGTTCTTC
TRBJ2-5 TRBD2 . TRBV19 CASRNRTSGGQTQYF TGTGCCAGTAGAAACAGGACTAGCGGGGGTCAGACCCAGTACTTC
TRBJ1-4 . . TRBV6-2/TRBV6-3 CASSYSEGRTNEKLFF TGTGCCAGCAGTTATTCCGAGGGGCGAACTAATGAAAAACTGTTTTTT
TRBJ2-1 TRBD1 many TRBV7-2 CASSPRGTGNTGSYNEQFF TGTGCCAGCAGCCCGAGGGGGACAGGCAATACCGGCTCCTACAATGAGCAGTTCTTC
TRBJ2-1 TRBD2 . TRBV6-6 CASSYPRGGLNEQFF TGTGCCAGCAGTTACCCTCGCGGGGGGCTCAATGAGCAGTTCTTC
TRBJ2-1 TRBD2 . TRBV4-3 CASSQEPGASGGGSEQFF TGCGCCAGCAGCCAAGAGCCCGGGGCTAGCGGGGGGGGAAGTGAGCAGTTCTTC
TRBJ2-2 TRBD1 few TRBV5-1 CASSLQTGVATGELFF TGCGCCAGCAGCTTGCAAACAGGGGTAGCAACCGGGGAGCTGTTTTTT
TRBJ2-5 . . TRBV20-1 CSANRLQEAQYF TGCAGTGCTAACCGCTTGCAAGAGGCCCAGTACTTC
TRBJ2-3 . few TRBV20-1 CSARDQLTRAPDTQYF TGCAGTGCTAGAGACCAACTCACCCGGGCCCCTGATACGCAGTATTTT